These 26 T cell receptor beta chains came from one sample sequenced in a study of blood T cell repertoires in COVID-19. Sequencing was performed with immunoSEQ multiplex PCR; in TCRdb, only in-frame clones are kept and a portion is missing. This table holds 20,000 to 25,000 clones, approximately 90% found once. Sequencing used peripheral blood. The receptors derive from a woman over 75 with active COVID-19.

The DNA of the CDR3 is TGCGCCAGCAGCCTCGGGACTAGCGGCGACCACGAACAAGAGACCCAGTACTTC. Translated: CASSLGTSGDHEQETQYF. This chain uses TRBV5-1 with TRBJ2-5, with 11 bases that match TRBD2. V lost 4 bases and J lost 2; bases outside the gene matches: 13. The germline gives CDR1 SGHRS, CDR2 YFSETQ. This CDR3 is 18 amino acids long.

The V call is TRBV2, the J call TRBJ2-1; D uncertain. V lost 8 bases and J lost 5, with 19 bases in between. The germline V gene has CDR1 SNHLY and CDR2 FYNNEI. CDR3 length: 15 residues. CDR3 amino acids: CASQVSELKNNEQFF. Here the CDR3 DNA reads TGTGCCAGCCAGGTCTCTGAGCTAAAGAACAATGAGCAGTTCTTC. The variable domain in full, with the rest retrieved from reference TRBV2 and TRBJ2-1, is EPEVTQTPSHQVTQMGQEVILRCVPISNHLYFYWYRQILGQKVEFLVSFYNNEISEKSEIFDDQFSVERPDGSNFTLKIRSTKLEDSAMYFCASQVSELKNNEQFFGPGTRLTVL.

V and J are TRBV19 and TRBJ2-5, with 10 bases matching TRBD2. The CDR3 has 14 amino acids. Germline V CDR1 and CDR2: LNHDA, SQIVND (reference sequence). Unmatched junction bases numbered 9, after V lost 5 bases and J lost 9 bases. The CDR3 bases are TGTGCCAGTAGTTGGCTAGCGGGGGACTCGGCCCAGTACTTC. It codes for CASSWLAGDSAQYF. The full variable domain, completed using reference TRBV19 and TRBJ2-5, is DGGITQSPKYLFRKEGQNVTLSCEQNLNHDAMYWYRQDPGQGLRLIYYSQIVNDFQKGDIAEGYSVSREKKESFPLTVTSAQKNPTAFYLCASSWLAGDSAQYFGPGTRLLVL.

The chain joins TRBV9 to TRBJ1-4, with D possibly matching TRBD1 (5 bases). V was cut by 3 bases and J by 5 bases, with 17 bases left in between. CDR3 length equals 16 residues. The germline CDR1 and CDR2 sequences are SGDLS and YYNGEE. CDR3 bases: TGTGCCAGCAGCGCCGGGGGGTCGGGAATAAATGAAAAACTGTTTTTT. This gives the protein CASSAGGSGINEKLFF.

The chain employs TRBV4-2 and TRBJ1-1; D not resolved. Germline lookup yields CDR1 LGHNA and CDR2 YNFKEQ. V shed 3 bases and J shed 4 bases, with 12 bases lying between them. The CDR3 sequence is 14 residues long. The CDR3 loop is CASSQGGSGTEAFF. In DNA, the CDR3 is TGTGCCAGCAGCCAGGGCGGGAGTGGCACTGAAGCTTTCTTT.

This clone appeared once. The chain uses TRBV5-5 and TRBJ1-1; D is uncertain. The CDR3 covers 14 residues. Trimming stripped 3 bases from V and 4 bases from J, with 13 bases between. Germline assignment: CDR1 SGHKS and CDR2 YYEKEE (reference sequence). The DNA of the CDR3 is TGTGCCAGCAGCTGGGGAGGCAAGGGCACTGAAGCTTTCTTT. This encodes CASSWGGKGTEAFF.

The chain recombines TRBV27 with TRBJ1-5; 7 bases are a match to TRBD1. Germline V CDR1 and CDR2: MNHEY, SMNVEV (reference sequence). V dropped 6 bases and J dropped 7; count of bases not matched to a gene: 6. The CDR3 is 13 amino acids. The CDR3 is CASSNRGDQPQHF. CDR3 nucleotides: TGTGCCAGCAGCAACAGGGGCGACCAGCCCCAGCATTTT.

The chain's CDR3 is CASSQEGGLNSPLHF. In nucleotides, the CDR3 is TGCGCCAGCAGCCAAGAGGGGGGGCTAAATTCACCCCTCCACTTT. The J gene is TRBJ1-6, the V gene TRBV4-3; D is possibly TRBD1 (6 bases). This CDR3 is 15 amino acids long. The germline V gene has CDR1 LGHNA and CDR2 YSLEER. Trimming took off 0 bases at V and 7 bases at J, with 10 bases between the two ends.

This chain connects TRBV7-9 to TRBJ1-1, with D tentatively TRBD1 (5 bases). This CDR3 has 12 residues. Deletions cut 8 bases from V and 4 bases from J, with 11 bases between. Germline CDR1 is SEHNR and CDR2 is FQNEAQ (reference sequence). CDR3 region: CASGQGLTEAFF. CDR3 coding DNA: TGTGCCAGCGGCCAGGGCCTCACTGAAGCTTTCTTT.

The chain uses TRBV7-2 and TRBJ2-7, with TRBD2 matching over 11 bases. CDR1 SGHTA and CDR2 FQGNSA come from the germline V gene. J gave up 6 bases and V 6 bases, and 10 bases lay outside the gene matches. The CDR3 runs 15 residues. CDR3 coding DNA: TGTGCCAGCAGAGAGAGTAGCGGGGGGGCCTCCGAGCAGTACTTC. Its protein is CASRESSGGASEQYF.

This clone was picked up one time. V is TRBV3-1 (or the pseudogene TRBV3-2) and J is TRBJ2-1, with a weak D call TRBD1 (5 bases). This CDR3 has 13 amino acids. Germline V gene sequence: CDR1 LGHDT, CDR2 YNNKEL (reference sequence). V was pared by 3 bases and J by 5 bases, with 8 bases between. The DNA of the CDR3 is TGTGCCAGCAGCCAGGGGCCTGACAATGAGCAGTTCTTC. It encodes CASSQGPDNEQFF.

The chain combines TRBV5-1 with TRBJ2-7; D gene uncertain. The germline CDR1 and CDR2 sequences are SGHRS and YFSETQ. The V gene lost 3 bases and the J gene lost 6 bases, with 16 bases spanning the gap. This CDR3 contains 14 residues. In nucleotides, the CDR3 is TGCGCCAGCAGCTCAGAGATAGGAGTTTCCGAGCAGTACTTC. The encoded protein is CASSSEIGVSEQYF.

The chain carries TRBV3-1 (or the pseudogene TRBV3-2) and TRBJ1-2; TRBD1 is a possible D gene (6 bases). CDR1 LGHDT and CDR2 YNNKEL come from the germline V gene (reference sequence). V lost 0 bases to trimming and J lost 11 bases, with 10 bases between them. The CDR3 is made up of 12 amino acids. The CDR3 nucleotides read TGTGCCAGCAGCCAAGATATCAGGGGTTACACCTTC. Protein sequence: CASSQDIRGYTF.

The V and J genes are TRBV6-2 or TRBV6-3 and TRBJ2-3; 9 bases match TRBD2. CDR3 length: 17 amino acids. After removal of 2 bases from V and 1 base from J, the junction contained 7 bases not matched to a gene. Germline lookup yields CDR1 MNHEY and CDR2 SVGEGT. The CDR3 DNA reads TGTGCCAGCAGTTACCCGGCTAGCGGGGTAGGCACAGATACGCAGTATTTT. Translated, it gives CASSYPASGVGTDTQYF.

The V gene is TRBV29-1, the J gene TRBJ1-2; TRBD1 aligns across 7 bases. CDR1 SQVTM and CDR2 ANQGSEA come from the germline V gene. The J segment lost 7 bases and the V segment lost 2 bases, leaving 10 bases of the junction unmatched. The length of the CDR3 is 14 residues. The CDR3 bases are TGCAGCGTTGAAACCCAACGACAGGGACGTGGCTACACCTTC. Translation: CSVETQRQGRGYTF.

V and J are TRBV12-3 or TRBV12-4 and TRBJ1-4, with D possibly being TRBD1 (6 bases). Trimming removed 4 bases at V and 8 bases at J, with 8 bases between. This CDR3 is 12 amino acids long. The CDR3: CASSWTDEKLFF. CDR3 in DNA: TGTGCCAGCAGTTGGACAGACGAAAAACTGTTTTTT.

This clone was detected once. This chain connects TRBV6-2 or TRBV6-3 to TRBJ2-6; D perhaps matches TRBD1 (6 bases). V lost 0 bases and J 0 bases, leaving 12 bases between the germline ends. This CDR3 has 18 amino acids. CDR1 is MNHEY, CDR2 SVGEGT, per germline. Written as DNA, the CDR3 is TGTGCCAGCAGTTACTCGCCGGGACAAAACTCTGGGGCCAACGTCCTGACTTTC. It codes for CASSYSPGQNSGANVLTF.

The CDR3 loop reads CASSDRNTEAFF. In DNA form, the CDR3 reads TGTGCCAGCAGTGACAGGAACACTGAAGCTTTCTTT. The V and J genes are TRBV27 and TRBJ1-1; D might be TRBD1 (5 bases). V was cut by 5 bases and J by 1 base, with 5 bases left in between. CDR1 is MNHEY, CDR2 SMNVEV, per germline (reference sequence). CDR3 size: 12 residues.

The chain uses TRBV19 and TRBJ2-1; D may be TRBD2 (5 bases). The V and J ends lost 6 bases and 8 bases respectively, with 14 bases between them. Germline CDR1 is LNHDA and CDR2 is SQIVND (reference sequence). The CDR3 runs to 13 residues. The CDR3 region has the DNA TGTGCCAGTAGCATCACGGGGTCCGATGAGCAGTTCTTC. Amino acids: CASSITGSDEQFF.

The chain combines TRBV27 with TRBJ1-3; no clear D. The germline V gene encodes CDR1 MNHEY and CDR2 SMNVEV (reference sequence). The CDR3 has 13 residues. V lost 5 bases and J lost 3, with 8 bases in between. DNA for the CDR3: TGTGCCAGCAGTCCCACGGGTGGAAACACCATATATTTT. This translates into CASSPTGGNTIYF.

The rearrangement joins TRBV7-9 to TRBJ2-3; 8 nucleotides agree with TRBD1. The trim removed 8 bases at V and 0 bases at J, leaving 4 bases unmatched. There are 14 residues in the CDR3. Per germline, CDR1 SEHNR and CDR2 FQNEAQ (reference sequence). CDR3 sequence reads: CASAQGASTDTQYF. The CDR3, as DNA: TGTGCCAGCGCCCAGGGGGCAAGCACAGATACGCAGTATTTT.

J is TRBJ2-5 and V is TRBV29-1; 10 bases are shared with TRBD1. The CDR3 is made up of 12 amino acids. The V segment lost 6 bases and the J segment 4 bases; nucleotides outside the gene matches: 2. Germline CDR1 is SQVTM and CDR2 is ANQGSEA. CDR3 protein: CSVDRGRETQYF. In nucleotides, the CDR3 is TGCAGCGTCGACAGGGGGCGAGAGACCCAGTACTTC.

The chain carries TRBV4-1 and TRBJ1-2; D is perhaps TRBD1 (5 bases). The CDR3 consists of 13 residues. The V end was cut by 2 bases, the J end by 6 bases, with 10 bases between. The V gene's germline CDR1 is MGHRA and CDR2 YSYEKL. CDR3 nucleotides: TGCGCCAGCAGCCAACAGGGCCTCGATGGCTACACCTTC. Protein product: CASSQQGLDGYTF.

The count of this clone is one. The chain carries TRBV12-5 and TRBJ1-4; 9 positions agree with TRBD1. Germline-derived CDR1 and CDR2 are LGHNT and FRNRAP. The V segment lost 1 base and the J segment 5 bases; nucleotides outside the gene matches: 2. The CDR3 covers 15 residues. CDR3 protein: CASGLAGTGNEKLFF. The CDR3 DNA follows: TGTGCTAGTGGTTTGGCCGGGACAGGGAATGAAAAACTGTTTTTT.

The V call is TRBV2, the J call TRBJ1-5; D gene ambiguous. Between the trimmed V and J ends, which lost 1 base and 7 bases, there was a span of 14 bases. In germline, CDR1 is SNHLY, CDR2 FYNNEI. This CDR3 has 15 residues. CDR3 coding DNA: TGTGCCAGCAGTGAAGGGAGGGTTCGGGGACAGCCCCAGCATTTT. It yields the protein CASSEGRVRGQPQHF.

The chain couples TRBV5-4 to TRBJ2-1, with TRBD2 matching 11 bases. After removal of 3 bases from V and 8 bases from J, the junction contained 10 bases not matched to a gene. Per germline, CDR1 SGHNT and CDR2 YYREEE (reference sequence). This CDR3 region has 16 residues. The CDR3 here is CASSWFSGGASDEQFF. CDR3 DNA sequence: TGTGCCAGCAGCTGGTTTAGCGGGGGGGCCAGCGATGAGCAGTTCTTC.